One and the same sample provided the 28 T cell receptor beta chains below, sequenced in a study of blood T cell repertoires in COVID-19. Clones were read by immunoSEQ multiplex PCR, and TCRdb kept only the in-frame ones, dropping some. This table holds a few hundred thousand clones, about nine tenths found once. Sequenced material: peripheral blood. These TCRs come from a man aged 50-59 years with active or convalescent COVID-19.

This chain links TRBV28 with TRBJ1-2; the match to TRBD1 covers 10 bases. The CDR3 consists of 15 residues. V was clipped by 4 bases and J by 6 bases; unmatched bases: 8. Germline CDR1 reads MDHEN; CDR2 reads SYDVKM. The CDR3 sequence: CASSWDRGMLDGYTF. The CDR3 DNA is TGTGCCAGCAGTTGGGACAGGGGAATGCTCGATGGCTACACCTTC.

The rearrangement joins TRBV24-1 to TRBJ2-7; 7 nucleotides match TRBD2. Germline values: CDR1 KGHDR, CDR2 SFDVKD. V lost 2 bases to trimming and J lost 4 bases; unmatched junction nucleotides: 13. The CDR3 loop spans 17 amino acids. CDR3 sequence reads: CATSDSGGGDAMYEQYF. CDR3 nucleotides: TGTGCCACCAGTGATTCCGGGGGAGGGGACGCCATGTACGAGCAGTACTTC.

The J gene is TRBJ1-6, the V gene TRBV5-4; 8 bases are a match to TRBD1. J gave up 0 bases and V 2 bases, and 4 bases lay outside the gene matches. This CDR3 comprises 17 residues. CDR1 and CDR2 from the germline V gene are SGHNT and YYREEE (reference sequence). CDR3 nucleotide sequence: TGTGCCAGCAGCTTCCGGACAGGGAGCTCCTATAATTCACCCCTCCACTTT. Protein: CASSFRTGSSYNSPLHF.

The chain recombines TRBV6-5 with TRBJ2-5; 7 bases agree with TRBD2. The CDR3 length is 14 residues. Germline trimming cut 5 bases from V and 1 base from J; bases unmatched to any gene: 4. Germline CDR1 is MNHEY and CDR2 is SVGAGI. CDR3 in amino acids: CASSPGGFQETQYF. As DNA, the CDR3 is TGTGCCAGCAGTCCCGGGGGGTTCCAAGAGACCCAGTACTTC.

The chain couples TRBV5-6 to TRBJ2-2; 12 bases align to TRBD2. The CDR3 runs 16 residues. Germline-derived CDR1 and CDR2 are SGHDT and YYEEEE. Trimming removed 4 bases from V and 6 bases from J; junction bases left unmatched: 7. This CDR3 reads CASSPGLAGPAGELFF. CDR3 nucleotides: TGTGCCAGCAGCCCCGGACTAGCGGGGCCAGCCGGGGAGCTGTTTTTT. Full variable domain (missing parts from reference TRBV5-6 and TRBJ2-2): DAGVTQSPTHLIKTRGQQVTLRCSPKSGHDTVSWYQQALGQGPQFIFQYYEEEERQRGNFPDRFSGHQFPNYSSELNVNALLLGDSALYLCASSPGLAGPAGELFFGEGSRLTVL.

This clone was counted once. The chain combines TRBV30 with TRBJ1-2; tentative D call: TRBD1 (6 bases). The V end was cut by 0 bases, the J end by 8 bases, with 10 bases between. The germline CDR1 and CDR2 sequences are GTSNPN and SVGIG (reference sequence). CDR3 size: 12 residues. Here the CDR3 DNA reads TGTGCCTGGAGTGTAGGGGGTTGGGGCTACACCTTC. Translation: CAWSVGGWGYTF.

The V gene is TRBV6-2 or TRBV6-3, the J gene TRBJ1-2, with unresolved D. CDR3 size: 13 residues. V gave up 3 bases and J gave up 2 bases, with 7 bases separating them. CDR1 is MNHEY and CDR2 is SVGEGT in the germline V gene. In DNA, the CDR3 is TGTGCCAGCAGTTATGGAGCGAACTATGGCTACACCTTC. It translates to CASSYGANYGYTF.

V and J are TRBV4-3 and TRBJ1-6; TRBD1 aligns across 8 bases. CDR3 size: 17 residues. Looked up from germline, CDR1 is LGHNA and CDR2 is YSLEER. The ends lost 3 bases at V and 0 bases at J; junction bases unmatched: 4. DNA for the CDR3: TGCGCCAGCAGCCAGGACAGGGTCAGCTCCTATAATTCACCCCTCCACTTT. Amino acids: CASSQDRVSSYNSPLHF.

The J gene is TRBJ1-4, the V gene TRBV28, with 9 positions matching TRBD1. Germline V CDR1 and CDR2: MDHEN, SYDVKM. The J segment lost 7 bases and the V segment lost 6 bases, leaving 12 bases of the junction unmatched. The CDR3 loop spans 16 amino acids. The CDR3 spells CASRLPPGQGGEKLFF. The CDR3 nucleotides are TGTGCCAGCAGACTACCTCCGGGACAGGGAGGTGAAAAACTGTTTTTT.

In this sample, this clone turned up once. The chain links TRBV7-2 to TRBJ1-2; the match to TRBD1 covers 10 bases. Germline trimming cut 4 bases from V and 8 bases from J; bases unmatched to any gene: 10. CDR3 length: 15 amino acids. Germline-derived CDR1 and CDR2 are SGHTA and FQGNSA. The CDR3, as DNA: TGTGCCAGCAGCTCCCAGACAGGGGGCTTAGGAGGCTACACCTTC. Residues: CASSSQTGGLGGYTF.

The chain couples TRBV3-1 (or the pseudogene TRBV3-2) to TRBJ1-4; D call uncertain. Trimming took off 0 bases at V and 5 bases at J, with 10 bases between the two ends. CDR3 length: 15 amino acids. Germline-derived CDR1 and CDR2 are LGHDT and YNNKEL (reference sequence). This CDR3 is CASSQERQVNEKLFF. As DNA, the CDR3 is TGTGCCAGCAGCCAAGAAAGGCAGGTGAATGAAAAACTGTTTTTT.

The chain couples TRBV7-2 to TRBJ2-5; 10 bases fit TRBD1. Germline CDR1 and CDR2: SGHTA and FQGNSA. This CDR3 is built from 17 residues. V lost 0 bases and J lost 4; bases outside the gene matches: 8. CDR3 sequence: CASSLALGTGARETQYF. CDR3 nucleotides: TGTGCCAGCAGCTTAGCGCTCGGGACAGGGGCACGAGAGACCCAGTACTTC.

This chain connects TRBV4-3 to TRBJ1-6; 8 positions match TRBD1. There are 14 residues in the CDR3. Germline V gene data show CDR1 as LGHNA and CDR2 as YSLEER. The V and J ends lost 4 bases and 7 bases, in that order; junction bases with no gene match: 3. The CDR3 nucleotides read TGCGCCAGCAGCCCACGACAGGGGAATTCACCCCTCCACTTT. Its protein product is CASSPRQGNSPLHF.

Only one count was recorded for this clone. The chain joins TRBV7-2 to TRBJ2-7, with TRBD1 identical over 7 bases. The CDR3 totals 15 residues. Germline V CDR1 and CDR2: SGHTA, FQGNSA. V dropped 1 base and J dropped 2; count of bases not matched to a gene: 5. In DNA form, the CDR3 reads TGTGCCAGCAGCTTAGTGGTGACAGGGACCTACGAGCAGTACTTC. Amino acids: CASSLVVTGTYEQYF.

The chain is built from TRBV7-9 and TRBJ1-6, with 7 bases lining up with TRBD1. The germline CDR1 and CDR2 sequences are SEHNR and FQNEAQ (reference sequence). V was pared by 1 base and J by 10 bases, with 7 bases of the junction left unmatched. This CDR3 contains 15 residues. CDR3: CASSLGGGKGSPLHF. The CDR3 DNA sequence: TGTGCCAGCAGCTTAGGAGGGGGCAAGGGGTCACCCCTCCACTTT.

Of note for this clone: One end of the junction varies from germline; a read error may be responsible. The V and J genes are TRBV7-7 and TRBJ1-4; 9 bases align to TRBD1. The CDR3 is 15 residues long. Germline lookup yields CDR1 SSHAT and CDR2 FNYEAQ (reference sequence). The CDR3 coding sequence is TGTGCTAGCAGCCTCACCGGGACAGGGAGTGAAAAACTGTTTTTT. It is translated as CASSLTGTGSEKLFF.

V is TRBV29-1 and J is TRBJ2-3, with D uncertain. V lost 0 bases and J 2 bases, leaving 9 bases between the germline ends. The germline V gene encodes CDR1 SQVTM and CDR2 ANQGSEA. The CDR3 sequence is 14 residues long. For the CDR3, the DNA is TGCAGCGTTGAAGACAGGTCAACCACAGATACGCAGTATTTT. Protein: CSVEDRSTTDTQYF.

V and J are TRBV28 and TRBJ2-7; D possibly corresponds to TRBD1 (6 bases). CDR1 is MDHEN and CDR2 is SYDVKM in the germline V gene. This CDR3 comprises 14 residues. V shed 2 bases and J shed 4 bases, with 12 bases lying between them. The CDR3 DNA is TGTGCCAGCAGTTTACGGCAGGGGTCATACGAGCAGTACTTC. Protein sequence: CASSLRQGSYEQYF.

This sequence joins TRBV7-2 and TRBJ2-7; D might be TRBD1 (6 bases). The V gene's germline CDR1 is SGHTA and CDR2 FQGNSA. Between the trimmed V and J ends, which lost 0 bases and 0 bases, there was a span of 9 bases. The CDR3 is 15 amino acids. The CDR3 sequence: CASSLAGAFSYEQYF. The DNA for the CDR3 is TGTGCCAGCAGCTTAGCGGGGGCCTTCTCCTACGAGCAGTACTTC. The complete variable domain, with remaining parts taken from reference TRBV7-2 and TRBJ2-7, reads GAGVSQSPSNKVTEKGKDVELRCDPISGHTALYWYRQSLGQGLEFLIYFQGNSAPDKSGLPSDRFSAERTGGSVSTLTIQRTQQEDSAVYLCASSLAGAFSYEQYFGPGTRLTVT.

This chain uses TRBV27 with TRBJ1-2; D is perhaps TRBD1 (6 bases). Germline CDR1 and CDR2: MNHEY and SMNVEV (reference sequence). This CDR3 region has 15 residues. The germline V and J ends were trimmed by 2 bases and 8 bases, with 18 bases remaining between them. The CDR3: CASSLADRLEGGYTF. The DNA of the CDR3 is TGTGCCAGCAGTTTAGCAGACAGGTTAGAAGGGGGCTACACCTTC.

This chain joins TRBV11-2 and TRBJ1-1; D remains unclear. The CDR3 contains 13 residues. Germline V CDR1 and CDR2: SGHAT, FQNNGV. The ends were cut back, 5 bases at V and 1 base at J, with 8 bases in the middle. CDR3 DNA sequence: TGTGCCAGCAGCCCGGGATCGAACACTGAAGCTTTCTTT. Translated: CASSPGSNTEAFF.

This rearrangement joins TRBV18 to TRBJ2-1; TRBD2 matches 10 bases. This CDR3 contains 15 residues. Germline CDR1 is KGHSH and CDR2 is LQKENI. With V trimmed by 0 bases and J by 6 bases, 2 bases remained unmatched. The CDR3 loop is CASSPPGLAINEQFF. CDR3 DNA sequence: TGTGCCAGCTCACCACCGGGACTAGCGATCAATGAGCAGTTCTTC.

The gene calls are TRBV18 and TRBJ1-6; 7 nucleotides line up with TRBD1. The CDR3 consists of 14 residues. Germline CDR1 KGHSH, CDR2 LQKENI. The trim removed 4 bases at V and 9 bases at J, leaving 6 bases unmatched. The CDR3 here is CASSRQGDGSPLHF. CDR3 nucleotides: TGTGCCAGCTCACGACAGGGTGATGGTTCACCCCTCCACTTT.

This chain joins TRBV30 and TRBJ2-1, with 7 nucleotides matching TRBD1. Germline trimming cut 7 bases from V and 0 bases from J; bases unmatched to any gene: 6. This CDR3 has 14 amino acids. Germline CDR1 and CDR2: GTSNPN and SVGIG (reference sequence). CDR3 region: CALRQGSSYNEQFF. Here the CDR3 DNA reads TGTGCCTTAAGACAGGGAAGCTCCTACAATGAGCAGTTCTTC.

Concerning this clone: Other DNA sequences in the same sample also yield this CDR3. The chain couples TRBV28 to TRBJ2-5; 8 bases fit TRBD1. V gave up 6 bases and J gave up 5 bases; unmatched junction bases: 8. Germline V gene data show CDR1 as MDHEN and CDR2 as SYDVKM. The CDR3 spans 14 residues. CDR3 nucleotides: TGTGCCAGCAGCTCTCCAGGGGGCGGGGAGACCCAGTACTTC. This gives the protein CASSSPGGGETQYF.

The chain couples TRBV12-3 or TRBV12-4 to TRBJ1-2; D possibly corresponds to TRBD1 (6 bases). The CDR3 consists of 13 residues. V lost 7 bases and J 2 bases, leaving 11 bases between the germline ends. In DNA, the CDR3 is TGTGCCAGCACGGGGGGGGCAAACTATGGCTACACCTTC. Translation: CASTGGANYGYTF.

The gene calls are TRBV27 and TRBJ2-3; the D gene is possibly TRBD1 (5 bases). The CDR3 length is 13 residues. Germline CDR1 is MNHEY and CDR2 is SMNVEV (reference sequence). The germline V and J ends were trimmed by 5 bases and 0 bases, with 6 bases remaining between them. The CDR3 here is CASSPGSTDTQYF. The CDR3 nucleotides read TGTGCCAGCAGTCCAGGGAGCACAGATACGCAGTATTTT.

The CDR3 here is CASSSWGQPVTEAFF. CDR3 in DNA: TGTGCCAGCAGTTCTTGGGGACAGCCGGTGACTGAAGCTTTCTTT. The chain employs TRBV7-8 and TRBJ1-1, with 7 bases matching TRBD1. Germline V CDR1 and CDR2: SGHVS, FQNEAQ. This CDR3 is built from 15 residues. The J segment lost 5 bases and the V segment lost 6 bases, leaving 12 bases of the junction unmatched.